The text below deals with one T cell receptor beta chain. Trimming stripped 4 bases from V and 0 bases from J, with 6 bases between. Germline CDR1 is MNHEY and CDR2 is SMNVEV (reference sequence). CDR3 size: 13 residues. Clones were read by immunoSEQ multiplex PCR, and TCRdb kept only the in-frame ones, dropping some. The sample lists approximately 80,000 clones; roughly 94% were seen once. The sample originates from a study of OX40 agonist ivuxolimab in advanced cancers. The gene calls are TRBV27 and TRBJ1-1; D call uncertain. The sequence was collected from an adult with an advanced solid tumor such as melanoma, head and neck, liver or kidney cancer. This sample comprised CD4+ or CD8+ T cells sorted from blood, obtained in a trial of the OX40 agonist ivuxolimab. CDR3 nucleotides: TGTGCCAGCAGTTACCGAGTGAACACTGAAGCTTTCTTT. Its protein is CASSYRVNTEAFF.